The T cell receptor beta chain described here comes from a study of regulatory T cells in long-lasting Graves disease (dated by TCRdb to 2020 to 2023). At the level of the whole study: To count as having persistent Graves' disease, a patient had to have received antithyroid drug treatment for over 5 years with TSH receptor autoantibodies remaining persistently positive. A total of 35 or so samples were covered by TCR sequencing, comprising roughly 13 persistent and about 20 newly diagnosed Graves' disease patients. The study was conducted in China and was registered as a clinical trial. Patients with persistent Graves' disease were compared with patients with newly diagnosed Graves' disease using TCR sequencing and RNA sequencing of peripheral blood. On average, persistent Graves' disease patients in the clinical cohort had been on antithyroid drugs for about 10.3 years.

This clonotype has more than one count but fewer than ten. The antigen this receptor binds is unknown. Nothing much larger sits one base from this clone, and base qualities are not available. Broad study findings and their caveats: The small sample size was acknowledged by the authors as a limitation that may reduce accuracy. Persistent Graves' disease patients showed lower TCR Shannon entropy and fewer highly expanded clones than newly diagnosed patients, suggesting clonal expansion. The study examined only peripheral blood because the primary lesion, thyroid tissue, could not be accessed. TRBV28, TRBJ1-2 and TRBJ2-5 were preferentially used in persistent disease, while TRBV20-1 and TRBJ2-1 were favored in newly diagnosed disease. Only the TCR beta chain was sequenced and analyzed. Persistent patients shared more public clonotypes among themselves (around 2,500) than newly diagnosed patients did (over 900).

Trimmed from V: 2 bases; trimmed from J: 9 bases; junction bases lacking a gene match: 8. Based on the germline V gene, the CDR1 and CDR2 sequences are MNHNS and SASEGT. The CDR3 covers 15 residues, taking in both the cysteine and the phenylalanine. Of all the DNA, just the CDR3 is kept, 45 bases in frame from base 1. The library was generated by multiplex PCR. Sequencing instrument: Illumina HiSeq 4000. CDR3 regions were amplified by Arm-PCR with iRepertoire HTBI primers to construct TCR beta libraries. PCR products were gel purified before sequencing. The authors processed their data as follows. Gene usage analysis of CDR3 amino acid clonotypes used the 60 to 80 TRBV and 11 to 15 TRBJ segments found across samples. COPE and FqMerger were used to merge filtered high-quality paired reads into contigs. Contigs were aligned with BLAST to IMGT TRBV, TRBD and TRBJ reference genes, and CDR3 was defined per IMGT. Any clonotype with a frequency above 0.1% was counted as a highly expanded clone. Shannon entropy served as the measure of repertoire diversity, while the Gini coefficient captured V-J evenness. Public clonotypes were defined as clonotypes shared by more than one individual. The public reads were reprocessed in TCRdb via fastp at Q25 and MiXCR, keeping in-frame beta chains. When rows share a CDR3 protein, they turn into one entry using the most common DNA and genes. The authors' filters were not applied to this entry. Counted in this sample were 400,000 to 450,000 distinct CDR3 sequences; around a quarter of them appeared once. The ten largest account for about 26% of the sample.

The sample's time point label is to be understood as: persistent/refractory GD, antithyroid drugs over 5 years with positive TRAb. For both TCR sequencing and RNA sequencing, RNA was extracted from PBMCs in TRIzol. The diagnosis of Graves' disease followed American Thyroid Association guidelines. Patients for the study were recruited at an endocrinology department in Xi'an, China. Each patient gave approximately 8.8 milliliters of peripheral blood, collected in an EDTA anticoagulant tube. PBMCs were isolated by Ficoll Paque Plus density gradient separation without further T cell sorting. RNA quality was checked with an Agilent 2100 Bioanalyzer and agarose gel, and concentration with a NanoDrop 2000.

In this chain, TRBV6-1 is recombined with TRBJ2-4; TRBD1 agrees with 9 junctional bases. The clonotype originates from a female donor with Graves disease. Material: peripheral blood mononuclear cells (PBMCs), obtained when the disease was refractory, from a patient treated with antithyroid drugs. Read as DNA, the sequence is TGTGCCAGCAGTGAATTGGGGACAGGGACCAGCATTCAGTACTTC. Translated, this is CASSELGTGTSIQYF.